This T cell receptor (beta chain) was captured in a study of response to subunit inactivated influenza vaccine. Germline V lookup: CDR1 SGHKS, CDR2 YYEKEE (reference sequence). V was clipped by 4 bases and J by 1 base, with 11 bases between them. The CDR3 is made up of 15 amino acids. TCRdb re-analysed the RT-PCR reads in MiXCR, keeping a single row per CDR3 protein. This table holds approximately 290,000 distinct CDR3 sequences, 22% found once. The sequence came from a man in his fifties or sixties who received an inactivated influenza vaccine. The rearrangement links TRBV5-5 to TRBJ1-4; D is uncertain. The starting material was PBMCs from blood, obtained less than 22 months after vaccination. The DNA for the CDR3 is TGTGCCAGCAGCACCAGCGGTATAACTAATGAAAAACTGTTTTTT. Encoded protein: CASSTSGITNEKLFF.